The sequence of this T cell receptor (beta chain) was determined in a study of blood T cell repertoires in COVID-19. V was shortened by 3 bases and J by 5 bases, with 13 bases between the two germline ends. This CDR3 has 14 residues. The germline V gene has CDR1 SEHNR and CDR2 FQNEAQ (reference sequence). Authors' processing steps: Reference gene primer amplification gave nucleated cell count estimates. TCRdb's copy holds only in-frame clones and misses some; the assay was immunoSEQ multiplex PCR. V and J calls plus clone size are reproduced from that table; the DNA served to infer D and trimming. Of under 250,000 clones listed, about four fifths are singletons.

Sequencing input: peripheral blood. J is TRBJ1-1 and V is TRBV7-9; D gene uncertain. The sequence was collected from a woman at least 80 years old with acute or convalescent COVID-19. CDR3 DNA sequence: TGTGCCAGCAGCTTGTCGGCGGGGTTTACTGAAGCTTTCTTT. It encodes CASSLSAGFTEAFF.